This T cell receptor beta chain was sequenced during a study of regulatory T cells in long-lasting Graves disease. Across the study: Recently diagnosed Graves' patients had received antithyroid drugs for under 3 months. General study results and limits: Between persistent patients, about 2,700 public clonotypes were shared, exceeding the 900 to 1,000 shared between new patients. Persistent-disease Graves' patients showed less TCR diversity than new cases.

This clonotype was seen a few times. Its specificity is unknown. Construction of the TCR beta libraries employed iRepertoire HTBI primers in conjunction with Arm-PCR of CDR3 regions. TCRdb ran MiXCR on the multiplex PCR reads and lists one entry per CDR3 protein. The data show just over 600,000 distinct CDR3 sequences, around 15% seen once. Time point indicated: newly diagnosed GD, antithyroid drugs for less than 3 months. RNA isolated from PBMCs was used to make the TCR library. The CDR3 totals 16 residues. CDR1 is SNHLY and CDR2 is FYNNEI in the germline V gene. The V end was cut by 5 bases, the J end by 5 bases, with 21 bases between. The same specimen was also included in a second study, on T cells in Graves' hyperthyroidism and ophthalmopathy. That work adds: First-round RT-PCR with HTBI primers amplified the TCR CDR3 region.

This receptor was obtained from a woman in her 30s with Graves disease. This sample comprised peripheral blood mononuclear cells (PBMCs), obtained at new diagnosis, from a patient treated with antithyroid drugs. The chain recombines TRBV2 with TRBJ1-1; D is ambiguous. CDR3 nucleotide sequence: TGTGCCAGCAGTTACTCGGGTTCTTCCCGGGGAACTGAAGCTTTCTTT. Amino acids: CASSYSGSSRGTEAFF.